This T cell receptor (beta chain) derives from a study of PD-L1 blockade in urothelial cancer. The V segment lost 3 bases and the J segment 8 bases; nucleotides outside the gene matches: 11. Germline V gene data show CDR1 as SGHRS and CDR2 as YFSETQ. CDR3 length: 17 residues. Time point described: pretreatment peripheral blood. Sequencing was performed with immunoSEQ multiplex PCR; in TCRdb, only in-frame clones are kept and a portion is missing. This repertoire shows 40,000 to 50,000 clones, about 86% found once; its top ten account for 3% to 4%. The material sequenced was PBMCs, taken around atezolizumab (anti-PD-L1) treatment. This chain connects TRBV5-1 to TRBJ1-6, with 10 nucleotides matching TRBD1. This sequence originates from a man in his sixties or seventies with urothelial cancer. This CDR3 reads CASSWGQGLWGDSPLHF. The CDR3 DNA is TGCGCCAGCAGCTGGGGACAGGGGCTATGGGGAGATTCACCCCTCCACTTT.